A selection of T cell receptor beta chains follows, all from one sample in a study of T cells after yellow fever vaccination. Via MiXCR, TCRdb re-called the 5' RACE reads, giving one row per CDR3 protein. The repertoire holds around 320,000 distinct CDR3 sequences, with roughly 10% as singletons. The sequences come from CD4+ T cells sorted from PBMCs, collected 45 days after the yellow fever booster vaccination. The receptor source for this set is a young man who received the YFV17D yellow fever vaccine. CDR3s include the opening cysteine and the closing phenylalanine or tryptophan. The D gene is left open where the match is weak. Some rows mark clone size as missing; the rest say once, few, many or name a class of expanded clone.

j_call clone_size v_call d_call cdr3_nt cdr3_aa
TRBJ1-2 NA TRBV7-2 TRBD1 TGTGCCAGCAGCCCAAACAGGGGGTTAAACTATGGCTACACCTTC CASSPNRGLNYGYTF
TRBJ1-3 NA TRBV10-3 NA TGTGCCATCAGTGCCAACTTACCGAGCTCTGGAAACACCATATATTTT CAISANLPSSGNTIYF
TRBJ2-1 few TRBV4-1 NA TGCGCCAGCAGCCAACCCTCCATTCGCAGTGAGCAGTTCTTC CASSQPSIRSEQFF
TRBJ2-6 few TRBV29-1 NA TGCAGCGTGGGGACTGTCGGGGCCAACGTCCTGACTTTC CSVGTVGANVLTF
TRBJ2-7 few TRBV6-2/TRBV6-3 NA TGTGCCAGCAGACTCCTCGGACGGACCTACGAGCAGTACTTC CASRLLGRTYEQYF
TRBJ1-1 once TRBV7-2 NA TGTGCCAGCAACACACAGGGTTTGGGCACTGAAGCTTTCTTT CASNTQGLGTEAFF
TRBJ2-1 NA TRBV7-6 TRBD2 TGTGCCAGCAGCTTAACTAGCGGGGGTCTCGATGAGCAGTTCTTC CASSLTSGGLDEQFF
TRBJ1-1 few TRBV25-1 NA TGTGCCAGCAGTGAATCGGGGGGTGCTGAAGCTTTCTTT CASSESGGAEAFF
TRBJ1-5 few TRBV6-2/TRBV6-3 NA TGTGCCAGCAGTCCGACTACTAGCAATCAGCCCCAGCATTTT CASSPTTSNQPQHF
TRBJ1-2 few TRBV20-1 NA TGCAGTGCTAGAGATTCGAGGAGGGCGCCGGGCTACACCTTC CSARDSRRAPGYTF
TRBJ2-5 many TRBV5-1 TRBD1 TGCGCCAGCAGCCGAGGACAGGGTGGTCATTACCAAGAGACCCAGTACTTC CASSRGQGGHYQETQYF
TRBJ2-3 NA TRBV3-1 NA TGTGCCAGCAGCCCTAGAATGGGTACAGATACGCAGTATTTT CASSPRMGTDTQYF
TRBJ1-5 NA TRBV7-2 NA TGTGCCAGCAGCCAGTGGGGGGGCGGTCAGCCCCAGCATTTT CASSQWGGGQPQHF
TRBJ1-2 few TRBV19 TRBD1 TGTGCCAGTACCCACCGGCCAGGGGGCCCTACCCATGGCTACACCTTC CASTHRPGGPTHGYTF
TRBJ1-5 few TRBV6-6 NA TGTGCCAGCAGTTACGAGACTCAGCCCCAGCATTTT CASSYETQPQHF
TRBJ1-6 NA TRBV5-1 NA TGCGCCAGCAGCCCGGGGGCAGGCGGGGAACCCCTCGACTTT CASSPGAGGEPLDF
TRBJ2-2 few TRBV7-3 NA TGTGCCAGCAGCCCCACCCCAGCGAACACCGGGGAGCTGTTTTTT CASSPTPANTGELFF
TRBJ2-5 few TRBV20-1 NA TGCAGTGCCGGGGGCGCGTTTAGTCCAGAGACCCAGTACTTC CSAGGAFSPETQYF
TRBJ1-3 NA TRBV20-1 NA TGCAGTGCTAGTCAATTCACCTCTGGAAACACCATATATTTT CSASQFTSGNTIYF
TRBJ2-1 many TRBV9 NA TGTGCCAGCAGCGCGGGTAATGAGCAGTTCTTC CASSAGNEQFF